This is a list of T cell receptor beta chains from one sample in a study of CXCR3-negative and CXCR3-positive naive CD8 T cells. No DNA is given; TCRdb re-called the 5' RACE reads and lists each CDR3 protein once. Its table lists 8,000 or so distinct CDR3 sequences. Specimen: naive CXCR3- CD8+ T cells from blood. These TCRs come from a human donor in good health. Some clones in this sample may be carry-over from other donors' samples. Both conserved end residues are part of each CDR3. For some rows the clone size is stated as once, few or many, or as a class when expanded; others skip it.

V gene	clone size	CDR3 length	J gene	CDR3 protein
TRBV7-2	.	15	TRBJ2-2	CASSPLAGGPGELFF
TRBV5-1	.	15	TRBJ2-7	CASSRTTGNSYEQYF
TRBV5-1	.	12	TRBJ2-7	CASSLLPYEQYF
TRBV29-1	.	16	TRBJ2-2	CSVLFASGRYTGELFF
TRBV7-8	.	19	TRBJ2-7	CASSLAVGRGPDSSYEQYF
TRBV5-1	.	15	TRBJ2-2	CASSSVPGTKEELFF
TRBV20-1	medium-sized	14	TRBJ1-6	CSAPGGGLNSPLHF
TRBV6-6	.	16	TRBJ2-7	CASSYTVAESSYEQYF
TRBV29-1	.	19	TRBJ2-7	CSVEGGLGTSGNPQGEQYF
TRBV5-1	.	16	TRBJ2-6	CASSLSWGAGANVLTF
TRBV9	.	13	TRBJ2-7	CAICWTGEYEQYF
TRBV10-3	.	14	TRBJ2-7	CAIRTGTRDHEQYF
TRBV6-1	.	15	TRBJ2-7	CASSEWSDGTYEQYF
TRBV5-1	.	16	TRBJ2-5	CASSFGTSGAQETQYF
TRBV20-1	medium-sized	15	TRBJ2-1	CSARGSGSSYNEQFF
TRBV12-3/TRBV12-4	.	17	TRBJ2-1	CASSSARYGLGSMEQFF
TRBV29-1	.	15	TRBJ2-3	CSVEDVGQGTDTQYF
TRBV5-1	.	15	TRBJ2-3	CASSQTSTDTDTQYF
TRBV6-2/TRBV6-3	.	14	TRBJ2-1	CASSSSPHFYEQFF
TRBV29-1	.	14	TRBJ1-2	CSVAPGLANYGYTF
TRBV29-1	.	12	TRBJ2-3	CSVEEETDTQYF
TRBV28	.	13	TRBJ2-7	CASSSGNSYEQYF
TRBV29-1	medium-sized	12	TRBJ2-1	CSVVARANEQFF
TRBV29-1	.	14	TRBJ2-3	CSVAGTGNTDTQYF
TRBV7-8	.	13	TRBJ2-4	CASSLAPDRGQYF
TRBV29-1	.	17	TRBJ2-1	CSARTSGGALLYNEQFF
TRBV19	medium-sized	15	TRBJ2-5	CASSGSRGRLATQYF